Only a few counts were recorded for the clone carrying this T cell receptor (beta chain). Clones were read by immunoSEQ multiplex PCR, and TCRdb kept only the in-frame ones, dropping some. Found here are 35,000 to 45,000 clones, about 90% of them singletons; the top ten hold approximately 0.71%. Trimming left V 6 bases short and J 0 bases short, with 5 bases between. This CDR3 has 12 amino acids. Germline assignment: CDR1 MGHRA and CDR2 YSYEKL. The data derive from a study of T cell changes during pregnancy in multiple sclerosis. This receptor was obtained from a female donor with multiple sclerosis, enrolled in a pregnancy study. V usage is TRBV4-1 and J usage is TRBJ1-1; D unclear. The source material was CD4+ T cells from peripheral blood mononuclear cells, sampled before pregnancy. CDR3 nucleotides: TGCGCCAGCAGTGACATGAACACTGAAGCTTTCTTT. Its protein product is CASSDMNTEAFF.